A single sample gave rise to the 24 T cell receptor beta chains below, sequenced in a study of spatial heterogeneity in lung cancer. TCRdb itself ran the 5' RACE reads through MiXCR, one entry per CDR3 protein. The sample consists of over 5,500 distinct CDR3 sequences, 4.5% to 6.5% of them appearing once. The time point was: sample taken at primary tumor resection. Tumor, nontumor lung or frozen PBMC supplied whole RNA, sequenced without sorting. This specimen was normal lung tissue next to the tumor, taken at surgery. Every receptor here comes from a female donor with early-stage non-small cell lung cancer.

In this sample, this clonotype is medium-sized (0.01 to 0.1%). This beta chain represents an off-target read in a library built for alpha chains; its size is of limited meaning. V usage is TRBV7-9 and J usage is TRBJ2-1, with 9 bases that match TRBD1. The CDR3 contains 14 residues. With 3 bases clipped from V and 8 bases from J, the junction kept 5 bases outside the gene matches. Germline CDR1 and CDR2: SEHNR and FQNEAQ (reference sequence). In DNA form, the CDR3 reads TGTGCCAGCAGCTTGACAGGGGGTATGGATGAGCAGTTCTTC. Protein sequence: CASSLTGGMDEQFF.

This clonotype was seen many times. This beta chain is a stray read from a library made for alpha chains; its abundance is not meaningful. The chain couples TRBV27 to TRBJ2-5; no clear D. The V end lost 6 bases, the J end lost 0 bases, and 11 bases lay between the germline ends. The germline gives CDR1 MNHEY, CDR2 SMNVEV (reference sequence). CDR3 length equals 14 residues. CDR3 region: CASSSVEDQETQYF. The CDR3 region has the DNA TGTGCCAGCAGCTCAGTAGAGGACCAAGAGACCCAGTACTTC.

Notes on this clonotype: Little can be read into the size of this beta chain, an off-target read in a library designed for alpha chains. The chain recombines TRBV9 with TRBJ2-2; D gene unclear. The V gene lost 4 bases and the J gene lost 5 bases, with 9 bases spanning the gap. The germline V gene encodes CDR1 SGDLS and CDR2 YYNGEE. The CDR3 contains 13 residues. In DNA, the CDR3 is TGTGCCAGCAGCCCACAGTTAACCGGGGAGCTGTTTTTT. It encodes CASSPQLTGELFF. Based on the CDR3 plus reference TRBV9 and TRBJ2-2, the full variable domain is DSGVTQTPKHLITATGQRVTLRCSPRSGDLSVYWYQQSLDQGLQFLIQYYNGEERAKGNILERFSAQQFPDLHSELNLSSLELGDSALYFCASSPQLTGELFFGEGSRLTVL.

This clonotype is deemed medium-sized (0.01 to 0.1%). This beta chain turned up in a library designed for alpha chains; as an off-target read, its abundance says little. The V and J genes are TRBV9 and TRBJ2-3; D is possibly TRBD1 or TRBD2 (5 bases each). V lost 0 bases and J lost 4, with 12 bases in between. The CDR3 runs 15 residues. Looked up from germline, CDR1 is SGDLS and CDR2 is YYNGEE. CDR3 sequence: CASSVAGTQPDTQYF. The CDR3 coding sequence is TGTGCCAGCAGCGTAGCAGGGACCCAGCCAGATACGCAGTATTTT.

In its sample, this clonotype ranks as medium-sized (0.01 to 0.1%). This beta chain is a stray read from a library made for alpha chains; its abundance is not meaningful. This chain uses TRBV12-3 or TRBV12-4 with TRBJ1-3; D unresolved. The V end lost 5 bases, the J end lost 5 bases, and 10 bases lay between the germline ends. The CDR3 extends over 13 amino acids. Written as DNA, the CDR3 is TGTGCCAGCAGTCCGATCGACAGAAACACCATATATTTT. It translates to CASSPIDRNTIYF.

This clonotype was found a few times. With the library built for alpha chains, this beta chain is off target and its frequency is not meaningful. The chain employs TRBV2 and TRBJ2-1, with D perhaps given as TRBD1 or TRBD2 (6 bases each). The CDR3 runs 12 residues. Trimming cost V 6 bases and J 6 bases, with 9 bases left between them. CDR1 is SNHLY and CDR2 is FYNNEI in the germline V gene. The CDR3, as DNA: TGTGCCAGCAGCGGGGGCAGCAATGAGCAGTTCTTC. Its translation: CASSGGSNEQFF.

Of note for this clonotype: This beta chain represents an off-target read in a library built for alpha chains; its size is of limited meaning. The chain employs TRBV7-6 and TRBJ2-1; D is perhaps TRBD2 (5 bases). The V end lost 6 bases, the J end lost 2 bases, and 17 bases lay between the germline ends. Germline CDR1 reads SGHVS; CDR2 reads FNYEAQ. The CDR3 sequence is 16 residues long. The CDR3 bases are TGTGCCAGCAGTTCGAGGGCCGGGCCCCCCTACAATGAGCAGTTCTTC. Encoded protein: CASSSRAGPPYNEQFF.

This clonotype was seen ten or more times. This beta chain turned up in a library designed for alpha chains; as an off-target read, its abundance says little. CDR3 in DNA: TGTGCCAGCTCACCGGACAGGGTTAGGGCCCAAGAGACCCAGTACTTC. Protein sequence: CASSPDRVRAQETQYF. This sequence joins TRBV18 and TRBJ2-5; TRBD1 aligns across 8 bases. Germline V CDR1 and CDR2: KGHSH, LQKENI. The CDR3 length is 16 residues. V gave up 3 bases and J gave up 1 base; unmatched junction bases: 7.

By frequency in the sample, this clonotype is medium-sized (0.01 to 0.1%). This beta chain is a stray sequence in a library constructed for alpha chains; its clone size is not meaningful. This rearrangement joins TRBV3-1 to TRBJ1-1; the match to TRBD1 covers 7 bases. The CDR3 runs to 14 residues. The J segment lost 3 bases and the V segment lost 4 bases, leaving 5 bases of the junction unmatched. Germline V gene data show CDR1 as LGHDT and CDR2 as YNNKEL (reference sequence). The CDR3 spells CASSRQGDHTEAFF. DNA of the CDR3: TGTGCCAGCAGCCGCCAGGGGGACCACACTGAAGCTTTCTTT.

This clonotype came up a few times. Found in a library prepared for alpha chains, this beta chain is an off-target read, and its abundance has little meaning. The genes are TRBV24-1 and TRBJ2-1; D not certain. This CDR3 spans 13 amino acids. The germline V and J ends were trimmed by 3 bases and 9 bases, with 11 bases remaining between them. The germline gives CDR1 KGHDR, CDR2 SFDVKD. This CDR3 reads CATSDRPGGEQFF. DNA for the CDR3: TGTGCCACCAGTGATCGCCCGGGCGGTGAGCAGTTCTTC.

In this sample, this clonotype is medium-sized (0.01 to 0.1%). Found in a library prepared for alpha chains, this beta chain is an off-target read, and its abundance has little meaning. V and J are TRBV7-2 and TRBJ2-1; the D gene is possibly TRBD1 (6 bases). The CDR3 totals 15 residues. The V and J ends lost 5 bases and 2 bases respectively, with 13 bases between them. Per the germline V gene, CDR1 is SGHTA and CDR2 is FQGNSA. CDR3 in amino acids: CASSPGRGTYNEQFF. CDR3 nucleotides: TGTGCCAGCAGCCCGGGAAGGGGGACCTACAATGAGCAGTTCTTC. Filled out from reference TRBV7-2 and TRBJ2-1, the complete variable domain reads GAGVSQSPSNKVTEKGKDVELRCDPISGHTALYWYRQSLGQGLEFLIYFQGNSAPDKSGLPSDRFSAERTGGSVSTLTIQRTQQEDSAVYLCASSPGRGTYNEQFFGPGTRLTVL.

By sample share, this clonotype is medium-sized. This beta chain turned up in a library designed for alpha chains; as an off-target read, its abundance says little. The chain uses TRBV3-1 and TRBJ2-1; unclear D gene. The V end was cut by 6 bases, the J end by 7 bases, with 10 bases between. The V gene's germline CDR1 is LGHDT and CDR2 YNNKEL (reference sequence). The length of the CDR3 is 12 residues. Here the CDR3 reads CASSQWLNEQFF. Here the CDR3 DNA reads TGTGCCAGCAGTCAATGGTTGAATGAGCAGTTCTTC.

The sample holds a few counts of this clonotype. As an off-target read in a library built for alpha chains, this beta chain has a frequency of little significance. The V call is TRBV7-9, the J call TRBJ2-1; 10 nucleotides align to TRBD2. The CDR3 is 16 amino acids. Trimming took 7 bases from V and 9 from J; bases not matched to a gene: 15. The germline V gene encodes CDR1 SEHNR and CDR2 FQNEAQ (reference sequence). The CDR3 loop reads CASTPRRLAGVREQFF. The CDR3 coding sequence is TGTGCCAGCACCCCCCGGCGGCTAGCGGGAGTGCGTGAGCAGTTCTTC.

By proportion, this clonotype is medium-sized. In a library made to pick up alpha chains, this beta chain is a stray read with a size that means little. The chain employs TRBV4-2 and TRBJ2-7, with 7 bases aligning to TRBD2. With 2 bases clipped from V and 0 bases from J, the junction kept 4 bases outside the gene matches. Germline loops: CDR1 LGHNA, CDR2 YNFKEQ. The CDR3 is 15 amino acids. CDR3 nucleotide sequence: TGTGCCAGCAGCCAACTAGCGGCTCGCTCCTACGAGCAGTACTTC. Translating it yields CASSQLAARSYEQYF.

This clonotype is deemed medium-sized. A library prepared for alpha chains yielded this beta chain as an off-target read; its size is of little meaning. The chain employs TRBV11-2 and TRBJ2-1, with TRBD1 matching over 7 bases. V dropped 4 bases and J dropped 2; count of bases not matched to a gene: 11. The CDR3 contains 17 residues. Germline CDR1 is SGHAT and CDR2 is FQNNGV. The DNA for the CDR3 is TGTGCCAGCAGCTCGAAGTCCGGGACAGCCACCTACAATGAGCAGTTCTTC. It encodes CASSSKSGTATYNEQFF.

In this sample, this clonotype is medium-sized. Since the library was made to target alpha chains, this beta chain is a stray read and its abundance is not meaningful. The chain uses TRBV12-3 or TRBV12-4 and TRBJ2-5, with 10 bases identical to TRBD2. The CDR3 length is 14 residues. Trimming cost V 2 bases and J 13 bases; bases outside gene matches: 10. CDR3 sequence: CASSLRHTSGIPYF. DNA of the CDR3: TGTGCCAGCAGTTTACGCCATACTAGCGGGATCCCGTACTTC.

This clonotype was recorded at least ten times. The library was built for alpha chains, so this beta chain is an off-target read and its size means little. The chain is built from TRBV10-3 and TRBJ1-2, with 9 bases identical to TRBD1. Germline trimming cut 5 bases from V and 3 bases from J; bases unmatched to any gene: 10. The CDR3 runs to 16 residues. The germline V gene has CDR1 ENHRY and CDR2 SYGVKD. CDR3 protein: CAISKAGTGNYYGYTF. CDR3 sequence (DNA): TGTGCCATCAGTAAAGCCGGGACAGGGAACTACTATGGCTACACCTTC.

This clonotype was seen only a few times. A library made for alpha chains picked up this beta chain off target, so its size means little. The CDR3 coding sequence is TGCGCCAGCAGCTTGGGCGGGGTCATGAACACTGAAGCTTTCTTT. This gives the protein CASSLGGVMNTEAFF. The V call is TRBV5-1, the J call TRBJ1-1; D gene ambiguous. V lost 0 bases to trimming and J lost 0 bases, with 9 bases between them. Germline-derived CDR1 and CDR2 are SGHRS and YFSETQ. The CDR3 runs 15 residues. Full variable domain (outside the CDR3, taken from reference TRBV5-1 and TRBJ1-1): KAGVTQTPRYLIKTRGQQVTLSCSPISGHRSVSWYQQTPGQGLQFLFEYFSETQRNKGNFPGRFSGRQFSNSRSEMNVSTLELGDSALYLCASSLGGVMNTEAFFGQGTRLTVV.

This clonotype is termed medium-sized (0.01 to 0.1%). The junction shows a germline mismatch at one end, possibly a read error. Little can be read into the size of this beta chain, an off-target read in a library designed for alpha chains. This chain joins TRBV29-1 and TRBJ2-1, with D possibly called TRBD1 or TRBD2 (6 bases each). This CDR3 contains 12 residues. Germline CDR1 is SQVTM and CDR2 is ANQGSEA. The CDR3 loop reads CSVVIQVGGGLF. CDR3 bases: TGCAGCGTTGTTATCCAAGTGGGGGGCGGACTCTTC.

This clonotype was observed at least ten times. The library was built for alpha chains, so this beta chain is an off-target read and its size means little. The chain has TRBV5-5 and TRBJ2-1; 12 bases are shared with TRBD2. The ends lost 4 bases at V and 4 bases at J; junction bases unmatched: 6. CDR3 length: 16 amino acids. Germline CDR1 is SGHKS and CDR2 is YYEKEE (reference sequence). CDR3 region: CASSPETSGSYNEQFF. CDR3 nucleotide sequence: TGTGCCAGCAGCCCAGAGACTAGCGGGAGTTACAATGAGCAGTTCTTC. Supplemented by reference TRBV5-5 and TRBJ2-1, the full variable domain reads DAGVTQSPTHLIKTRGQQVTLRCSPISGHKSVSWYQQVLGQGPQFIFQYYEKEERGRGNFPDRFSARQFPNYSSELNVNALLLGDSALYLCASSPETSGSYNEQFFGPGTRLTVL.

This clonotype occurred many times. This beta chain is a stray sequence in a library constructed for alpha chains; its clone size is not meaningful. The chain uses TRBV23-1 and TRBJ2-2, with unresolved D. TRBV23-1 is an ORF for which the function is uncertain. This CDR3 has 13 residues. V was shortened by 2 bases and J by 3 bases, with 4 bases between the two germline ends. CDR3 amino acids: CASSQGDTGELFF. CDR3 in DNA: TGCGCCAGCAGTCAAGGGGACACCGGGGAGCTGTTTTTT.

Relative to its sample, this clonotype is medium-sized. This beta chain is a stray read from a library made for alpha chains; its abundance is not meaningful. This chain uses TRBV7-9 with TRBJ1-2, with D perhaps matching TRBD1 (5 bases). Between the trimmed V and J ends, which lost 6 bases and 5 bases, there was a span of 13 bases. The germline V gene has CDR1 SEHNR and CDR2 FQNEAQ (reference sequence). The CDR3 runs 13 residues. This CDR3 reads CASREGVAYGYTF. The CDR3 DNA sequence: TGTGCCAGCAGGGAAGGGGTGGCGTATGGCTACACCTTC.

A note on this clonotype: The library was built for alpha chains, so this beta chain is an off-target read and its size means little. The rearrangement links TRBV20-1 to TRBJ2-7; D unclear. Per germline, CDR1 DFQATT and CDR2 SNEGSKA (reference sequence). V gave up 3 bases and J gave up 0 bases, with 9 bases separating them. This CDR3 region has 13 residues. The CDR3 protein is CSASGRSSYEQYF. CDR3 DNA sequence: TGCAGTGCTAGCGGTAGGAGCTCCTACGAGCAGTACTTC.

This clonotype has a count of ten or more. The size of this beta chain means little, since it is a stray read in a library made for alpha chains. CDR3 nucleotide sequence: TGTGCCAGCAGCCCGAGACAGGGCGGGAAACTGTTTTTT. Protein sequence: CASSPRQGGKLFF. V usage is TRBV7-9 and J usage is TRBJ1-4, with TRBD1 matching over 7 bases. The CDR3 sequence is 13 residues long. Germline V gene data show CDR1 as SEHNR and CDR2 as FQNEAQ (reference sequence). Unmatched junction bases numbered 8, after V lost 5 bases and J lost 11 bases.